Listed below are T cell receptor beta chains from one sample, sequenced in a study of blood T cell repertoires in COVID-19. Sequencing was performed with immunoSEQ multiplex PCR; in TCRdb, only in-frame clones are kept and a portion is missing. Of 200,000 or so clones in the sample, 79% were seen once. Sequences were obtained from peripheral blood. Every receptor here comes from a man between 60 and 70 years old with active or convalescent COVID-19. The CDR3 runs from the conserved cysteine through the conserved F or W. D genes are given only for firm matches. Size is stated for part of the rows, as once, few or many counts, or as a class when the clone is expanded.

j_call cdr3_length v_call clone_size d_call cdr3_aa cdr3_nt
TRBJ2-1 12 TRBV7-9 - - CAAARGGDEQFF TGTGCCGCGGCCAGGGGTGGTGATGAGCAGTTCTTC
TRBJ2-7 16 TRBV9 - TRBD2 CASSVGRLAGAYEQYF TGTGCCAGCAGCGTAGGGAGGTTAGCGGGGGCCTACGAGCAGTACTTC
TRBJ2-1 14 TRBV6-2/TRBV6-3 - TRBD2 CASSSLAGRNEQFF TGTGCCAGCAGCTCACTAGCGGGACGTAATGAGCAGTTCTTC
TRBJ1-1 14 TRBV19 once - CASSATRGYTEAFF TGTGCCAGTAGCGCGACCCGGGGTTACACTGAAGCTTTCTTT
TRBJ2-1 13 TRBV3-1/TRBV3-2 - - CASSPQAANEQFF TGTGCCAGCAGCCCCCAAGCGGCGAATGAGCAGTTCTTC
TRBJ2-1 17 TRBV11-3 - TRBD2 CASSLDAAREGPNEQFF TGTGCCAGCAGCTTAGATGCGGCGCGGGAGGGCCCTAATGAGCAGTTCTTC
TRBJ2-1 15 TRBV30 - TRBD2 CAWSVSLAGYNEQFF TGTGCCTGGAGTGTAAGCCTAGCGGGCTACAATGAGCAGTTCTTC
TRBJ2-1 16 TRBV15 - - CATSRDLTGTPDGQFF TGTGCCACCAGCAGAGATTTAACAGGGACCCCTGATGGGCAGTTCTTC
TRBJ2-1 11 TRBV6-5 few - CASRETSVEFF TGTGCCAGCAGGGAGACGTCGGTGGAGTTCTTC
TRBJ2-2 15 TRBV6-2/TRBV6-3 - - CASSLQGVETGELFF TGTGCCAGCAGTCTACAGGGAGTAGAGACCGGGGAGCTGTTTTTT